This T cell receptor beta chain derives from a study of T cell responses to AZD1222 COVID-19 vaccine. Profiling relied on immunoSEQ multiplex PCR, and the TCRdb table lists in-frame clones only, not all of them. The sample consists of more than 90,000 clones, roughly 87% of them appearing once. Notes on this clone: The antigen remains unidentified.

Study results and caveats: Most donors were white British, females outnumbered males, and clonal diversity was possibly underestimated.

This CDR3 has 14 residues. V was shortened by 3 bases and J by 4 bases, with 10 bases between the two germline ends. The germline gives CDR1 LNHDA, CDR2 SQIVND (reference sequence). The sample consisted of peripheral blood, taken on day 0 of AZD1222 vaccination. V is TRBV19 and J is TRBJ1-5; D call uncertain. This receptor was identified in an adult in good health. The chain's CDR3 is CASSIKHPNQPQHF. The CDR3 nucleotides read TGTGCCAGTAGTATTAAGCACCCTAATCAGCCCCAGCATTTT.